One T cell receptor (beta chain) is described in this entry. The antigen remains undetermined. The data are from a study of cytomegalovirus exposure and HLA in healthy donors. Study results and limitations: Rarity marked most TCR sequences, yet some public TCRs occurred in many donors. Researchers reported that a few CMV-associated chains were confirmed in vitro as CMV antigen-specific. The authors listed 150 or so TCR beta chains as cytomegalovirus-associated.

TCRdb's table, derived via immunoSEQ multiplex PCR, lists solely in-frame clones and lacks some. Among 150,000 to 200,000 clones, 87% were seen once, and the ten largest hold roughly 1.4%. Germline CDR1 is SQVTM and CDR2 is ANQGSEA. Trimming removed 0 bases from V and 2 bases from J; junction bases left unmatched: 10. The CDR3 runs 17 residues. The V call is TRBV29-1, the J call TRBJ2-5, with 9 bases that match TRBD2. Sequencing input: PBMCs. The clonotype originates from a young woman in good health and CMV-seronegative. CDR3 coding DNA: TGCAGCGTTGAAGATCCGAAGGTAGCGGGGGAGCAAGAGACCCAGTACTTC. Its protein is CSVEDPKVAGEQETQYF.